The 24 T cell receptor beta chains listed next were all sequenced from one sample in a study of low-dose radiotherapy and immunotherapy resistance in tumors. First-strand cDNA used TRAV- and TRBV-specific primers, covering alpha and beta chains. TCR amplification involved 20 PCR cycles with a constant-region primer and V-primer adapter. From the reads, TCRdb called clonotypes with MiXCR, one entry per CDR3 protein. The table shows 12,000 to 15,000 distinct CDR3 sequences, with roughly 52% occurring only once. The source of these receptors is a human donor with advanced metastatic prostate, ovarian, gallbladder or colorectal cancer (not recorded which). This table probably holds off-target reads from a library built for another chain.

This clonotype appeared a single time. The chain has TRBV11-2 and TRBJ2-3; D is uncertain. Trimming left V 5 bases short and J 4 bases short, with 13 bases between. The CDR3 sequence is 14 residues long. Germline lookup yields CDR1 SGHAT and CDR2 FQNNGV. The CDR3 DNA follows: TGTGCCAGCAGCCCGGAATCTATAGCAGATACGCAGTATTTT. Translating it yields CASSPESIADTQYF.

The chain has TRBV18 and TRBJ2-3, with 12 nucleotides matching TRBD1. J was trimmed by 4 bases and V by 3 bases; bases with no gene match: 2. Germline V gene lookup returns CDR1 KGHSH and CDR2 LQKENI. The CDR3 consists of 15 residues. The DNA of the CDR3 is TGTGCCAGCTCACCCGGGACAGGGGGCGCAGATACGCAGTATTTT. Its protein product is CASSPGTGGADTQYF.

V is TRBV6-6 and J is TRBJ2-7; D remains unclear. There are 14 residues in the CDR3. Germline CDR1 and CDR2: MNHNY and SVGAGI (reference sequence). Trimming shortened V by 8 bases and J by 2 bases, and 16 bases separated the two germline ends. The CDR3 spells CASLVTNGPYEQYF. CDR3 bases: TGTGCCAGCCTCGTTACCAATGGCCCCTACGAGCAGTACTTC.

The V and J genes are TRBV19 and TRBJ2-2, with TRBD1 identical over 9 bases. This CDR3 spans 17 amino acids. CDR1 and CDR2 (germline): LNHDA, SQIVND (reference sequence). Trimming took 3 bases from V and 4 from J; bases not matched to a gene: 9. CDR3 DNA: TGTGCCAGTAGTATGGCCCGGGACAGGGTTATCACCGGGGAGCTGTTTTTT. Translated, it gives CASSMARDRVITGELFF.

The chain is built from TRBV11-1 and TRBJ2-3, with D tentatively TRBD1 or TRBD2 (5 bases each). The CDR3 runs 13 residues. Germline lookup yields CDR1 SGHAT and CDR2 FQDESV (reference sequence). The ends were cut back, 1 base at V and 6 bases at J, with 8 bases in the middle. CDR3 nucleotides: TGTGCCAGCAGCTTAGACCGGGGCGATACGCAGTATTTT. Translating it yields CASSLDRGDTQYF.

This clonotype has more than one count but fewer than ten. This rearrangement joins TRBV28 to TRBJ1-5, with TRBD1 identical over 8 bases. The germline gives CDR1 MDHEN, CDR2 SYDVKM. The CDR3 is 16 amino acids. Trimming took 2 bases from V and 7 from J; bases not matched to a gene: 10. The CDR3 DNA is TGTGCCAGCAGTTTAGGATTGACAGGGGAAGGCCAGCCCCAGCATTTT. Encoded protein: CASSLGLTGEGQPQHF.

This chain connects TRBV29-1 to TRBJ2-7; D remains unclear. V was trimmed by 7 bases and J by 2 bases, leaving 12 bases between them. The germline gives CDR1 SQVTM, CDR2 ANQGSEA. The CDR3 loop spans 12 amino acids. CDR3 residues: CSAKTVTYEQYF. CDR3 nucleotides: TGCAGCGCTAAGACCGTAACCTACGAGCAGTACTTC.

The rearrangement uses TRBV6-2 or TRBV6-3 and TRBJ2-1; D not certain. CDR3 size: 19 residues. The germline CDR1 and CDR2 sequences are MNHEY and SVGEGT. The V and J ends lost 0 bases and 3 bases respectively, with 21 bases between them. The DNA of the CDR3 is TGTGCCAGCAGTTACTCGATCGTTCACGGCTCCCGGCTCTACAATGAGCAGTTCTTC. This gives the protein CASSYSIVHGSRLYNEQFF.

The chain couples TRBV3-1 to TRBJ2-1; D possibly matches TRBD1 or TRBD2 (5 bases each). CDR1 and CDR2 (germline): LGHDT, YNNKEL (reference sequence). The CDR3 extends over 15 amino acids. V was pared by 0 bases and J by 10 bases, with 16 bases between. In DNA, the CDR3 is TGTGCCAGCAGCCAAGATGTGGGACGGCCAGGAGAGCAGTTCTTC. Encoded protein: CASSQDVGRPGEQFF.

This sequence joins TRBV12-3 or TRBV12-4 and TRBJ2-7; D unclear. Trimming removed 6 bases at V and 6 bases at J, with 18 bases between. The CDR3 sequence is 14 residues long. The CDR3 nucleotides are TGTGCCAGCAGCCCTCCTTACTTGCGGTCCGAGCAGTACTTC. Translation gives CASSPPYLRSEQYF.

V usage is TRBV5-6 and J usage is TRBJ1-1; D perhaps matches TRBD1 (5 bases). Trimming shortened V by 7 bases and J by 2 bases, and 12 bases separated the two germline ends. CDR3 length: 13 amino acids. Per the germline V gene, CDR1 is SGHDT and CDR2 is YYEEEE. In DNA form, the CDR3 reads TGTGCCAGCTCCCAGGGTTTCAACACTGAAGCTTTCTTT. It is translated as CASSQGFNTEAFF.

This chain connects TRBV19 to TRBJ2-7; TRBD1 matches 10 bases. Germline lookup yields CDR1 LNHDA and CDR2 SQIVND (reference sequence). This CDR3 is 15 amino acids long. V lost 5 bases to trimming and J lost 2 bases; unmatched junction nucleotides: 6. CDR3 in amino acids: CASSEPGQGTYEQYF. The DNA for the CDR3 is TGTGCCAGTAGTGAGCCGGGACAGGGGACCTACGAGCAGTACTTC.

This clonotype was observed a few times. The chain recombines TRBV20-1 with TRBJ2-3, with 7 nucleotides matching TRBD2. CDR1 is DFQATT and CDR2 is SNEGSKA in the germline V gene (reference sequence). After removal of 5 bases from V and 1 base from J, the junction contained 9 bases not matched to a gene. The CDR3 consists of 15 residues. CDR3 nucleotide sequence: TGCAGTGCTGCCCGGGATGCGGGAGGCACAGATACGCAGTATTTT. Encoded protein: CSAARDAGGTDTQYF.

The chain uses TRBV29-1 and TRBJ2-3, with 7 nucleotides matching TRBD1. Germline loops: CDR1 SQVTM, CDR2 ANQGSEA. The junction had 10 bases not matched to a gene; V was cut back by 8 bases and J by 2 bases. This CDR3 region has 14 residues. In DNA form, the CDR3 reads TGCAGCCTTTACACCCAGGGGGACACAGATACGCAGTATTTT. It codes for CSLYTQGDTDTQYF.

The chain links TRBV11-2 to TRBJ2-1; D perhaps matches TRBD1 (5 bases). CDR3 size: 11 residues. CDR1 and CDR2 (germline): SGHAT, FQNNGV. V dropped 5 bases and J dropped 8 bases, with 7 bases sitting between them. For the CDR3, the DNA is TGTGCCAGCAGCACAGGAGATGAGCAGTTCTTC. Its protein product is CASSTGDEQFF.

The chain couples TRBV11-3 to TRBJ2-1; no firm D call. This CDR3 is built from 13 residues. The germline CDR1 and CDR2 sequences are SGHNT and YENEEA. V gave up 1 base and J gave up 7 bases, with 8 bases separating them. In DNA form, the CDR3 reads TGTGCCAGCAGCTTAGGGGTTGAGAATGAGCAGTTCTTC. Protein: CASSLGVENEQFF.

The rearrangement links TRBV28 to TRBJ1-2; the D is unclear. V dropped 5 bases and J dropped 4 bases, with 11 bases sitting between them. Germline V lookup: CDR1 MDHEN, CDR2 SYDVKM. CDR3 size: 13 residues. This CDR3 is CASSPAEFYGYTF. Written as DNA, the CDR3 is TGTGCCAGCAGTCCGGCCGAGTTCTATGGCTACACCTTC.

The chain combines TRBV7-2 with TRBJ2-3, with D perhaps TRBD1 (6 bases). V lost 7 bases to trimming and J lost 8 bases, with 25 bases between them. The length of the CDR3 is 16 residues. The germline V gene has CDR1 SGHTA and CDR2 FQGNSA. The CDR3 DNA is TGTGCCAGCACCAAAGAACCCAGGGGTGGAAGACCTACGCAGTATTTT. Protein: CASTKEPRGGRPTQYF.

V usage is TRBV2 and J usage is TRBJ2-4; tentatively, D is TRBD2 (6 bases). The CDR3 is 13 amino acids. Trimming stripped 4 bases from V and 5 bases from J, with 9 bases between. Germline assignment: CDR1 SNHLY and CDR2 FYNNEI. The CDR3 reads CASSVRLENIQYF. For the CDR3, the DNA is TGTGCCAGCAGTGTAAGACTAGAAAACATTCAGTACTTC.

This clonotype is large (0.1 to 1%) within its sample. This chain links TRBV5-1 with TRBJ2-7; 7 bases align to TRBD1. Germline lookup yields CDR1 SGHRS and CDR2 YFSETQ. V lost 4 bases and J lost 1; bases outside the gene matches: 5. This CDR3 region has 14 residues. The CDR3 DNA sequence: TGCGCCAGCAGCGATGACAGGGAATCCTACGAGCAGTACTTC. It yields the protein CASSDDRESYEQYF.

This chain connects TRBV28 to TRBJ2-1; D unresolved. Germline CDR1 reads MDHEN; CDR2 reads SYDVKM. V was trimmed by 5 bases and J by 5 bases, leaving 19 bases between them. CDR3 length: 16 residues. The CDR3 DNA reads as TGTGCCAGCAGTCCGCTCGGCCAGCGAAAAGACAATGAGCAGTTCTTC. Protein sequence: CASSPLGQRKDNEQFF.

This clonotype has more than one count but fewer than ten. The chain joins TRBV2 to TRBJ1-1, with 7 bases lining up with TRBD1. J gave up 1 base and V 2 bases, and 4 bases lay outside the gene matches. CDR3 length equals 15 residues. CDR1 is SNHLY, CDR2 FYNNEI, per germline. The CDR3 spells CASSEWGQSNTEAFF. The DNA for the CDR3 is TGTGCCAGCAGTGAATGGGGACAGTCGAACACTGAAGCTTTCTTT.

The chain joins TRBV5-1 to TRBJ2-1, with D perhaps TRBD2 (5 bases). Per the germline V gene, CDR1 is SGHRS and CDR2 is YFSETQ. The ends were cut back, 1 base at V and 3 bases at J, with 8 bases in the middle. This CDR3 contains 14 residues. The CDR3 reads CASSLSSIYNEQFF. The CDR3 coding sequence is TGCGCCAGCAGCTTGTCTAGCATCTACAATGAGCAGTTCTTC. The full variable domain, rest sourced from reference TRBV5-1 and TRBJ2-1, is KAGVTQTPRYLIKTRGQQVTLSCSPISGHRSVSWYQQTPGQGLQFLFEYFSETQRNKGNFPGRFSGRQFSNSRSEMNVSTLELGDSALYLCASSLSSIYNEQFFGPGTRLTVL.

This clonotype was seen a handful of times. The rearrangement uses TRBV10-2 and TRBJ2-7, with D uncertain. The CDR3 is made up of 13 amino acids. The V gene lost 5 bases and the J gene lost 5 bases, with 13 bases spanning the gap. Germline V gene data show CDR1 as WSHSY and CDR2 as SAAADI. As DNA, the CDR3 is TGCGCCAGCAGTCATCTAGATCTAGACGAGCAGTACTTC. Residues: CASSHLDLDEQYF.